This T cell receptor (beta chain) stems from a study of blood T cell repertoires in COVID-19. The repertoire was sequenced with immunoSEQ multiplex PCR; TCRdb's copy has only in-frame clones and lacks some. The sample gives roughly 120,000 clones, roughly nine tenths of which show up once; around 30% is in the top ten. V was clipped by 0 bases and J by 3 bases, with 7 bases between them. The CDR3 has 14 amino acids. The germline gives CDR1 MNHEY, CDR2 SVGAGI. This clone appeared once. The chain links TRBV6-5 to TRBJ2-3; TRBD1 might be the D (5 bases). Sequencing was carried out using peripheral blood. The receptor was isolated from a man in his 70s with active or convalescent COVID-19. CDR3 loop: CASSYSGRTDTQYF. The CDR3 nucleotides are TGTGCCAGCAGTTACTCGGGGCGGACAGATACGCAGTATTTT.